The rows below give T cell receptor beta chains drawn from one sample of a study of T cells after yellow fever vaccination. TCRdb fed the 5' RACE reads into MiXCR, producing one record per CDR3 protein. This table has 150,000 to 200,000 distinct CDR3 sequences, approximately 6.2% appearing once. Source: CD4+ T cells sorted from PBMCs, taken on the day of the first yellow fever vaccination. These receptors originate from a man younger than 35 who received the YFV17D yellow fever vaccine. Both conserved end residues are part of each CDR3. The D gene is left open where the match is weak. Expanded clones get a size class; other rows say once, few or many, or leave the size out.

v_gene	j_gene	abundance	d_gene	CDR3aa	CDR3nt
TRBV6-2/TRBV6-3	TRBJ2-7	-	TRBD1	CASMTGAAYEQYF	TGTGCCAGCATGACAGGGGCCGCCTACGAGCAGTACTTC
TRBV20-1	TRBJ2-5	many	TRBD1	CSARTGWETQYF	TGCAGTGCCCGGACAGGGTGGGAGACCCAGTACTTC
TRBV12-3/TRBV12-4	TRBJ2-2	many	TRBD2	CASSFLAGYGELFF	TGTGCCAGCAGTTTTTTAGCGGGGTATGGGGAGCTGTTTTTT
TRBV7-8	TRBJ2-5	-	-	CVSSLDSRPYQETQYF	TGTGTCAGCAGCTTAGACTCGCGGCCGTACCAAGAGACCCAGTACTTC
TRBV7-3	TRBJ2-1	many	-	CASSLGHYNEQFF	TGTGCCAGCAGCTTGGGGCATTACAATGAGCAGTTCTTC
TRBV10-3	TRBJ1-4	many	-	CAAGNSLRSNEKLFF	TGTGCCGCTGGGAACAGCCTACGATCTAATGAAAAACTGTTTTTT
TRBV9	TRBJ2-6	-	-	CASSVPPEANVLTF	TGTGCCAGCAGCGTACCCCCCGAGGCCAACGTCCTGACTTTC
TRBV7-2	TRBJ1-1	few	-	CASSLVRGHAGARAFF	TGTGCCAGCAGCTTAGTTAGAGGGCATGCAGGGGCTCGGGCTTTCTTT
TRBV5-6	TRBJ1-4	many	-	CASSGQTGRLFF	TGTGCCAGCAGCGGTCAAACGGGAAGACTGTTTTTT
TRBV7-2	TRBJ2-3	many	TRBD2	CASSLALAGVTDTQYF	TGTGCCAGCAGCTTAGCCCTAGCGGGGGTCACAGATACGCAGTATTTT
TRBV6-1	TRBJ2-5	many	-	CASSRRGGETQYF	TGTGCCAGCAGTCGTCGTGGTGGGGAGACCCAGTACTTC
TRBV12-3/TRBV12-4	TRBJ2-4	many	-	CASTWGGLSFEAKNIQYF	TGTGCCAGCACCTGGGGCGGACTCTCCTTCGAAGCCAAAAACATTCAGTACTTC
TRBV7-8	TRBJ1-1	-	-	CASSLGVGIEAFF	TGTGCCAGCAGCTTAGGGGTGGGCATTGAAGCTTTCTTT
TRBV23-1	TRBJ1-5	many	-	CASFSGTPGNQPQHF	TGCGCCAGCTTTTCCGGGACCCCGGGCAATCAGCCCCAGCATTTT
TRBV5-1	TRBJ2-5	many	-	CASSLIDQETQYF	TGCGCCAGCAGCCTTATCGACCAAGAGACCCAGTACTTC
TRBV11-2	TRBJ2-5	few	TRBD2	CASSQTSGGGETQYF	TGTGCCAGCAGCCAGACTAGCGGGGGTGGTGAGACCCAGTACTTC
TRBV30	TRBJ2-3	-	-	CAWSVTPSSGTQYF	TGTGCCTGGAGTGTAACCCCCAGCTCCGGTACGCAGTATTTT
TRBV4-3	TRBJ1-2	-	-	CASSQDRQEGGYGYTF	TGCGCCAGCAGCCAGGATAGACAGGAAGGAGGCTATGGCTACACCTTC
TRBV3-1	TRBJ2-4	many	-	CASSQERDSRNGAKNIQYF	TGTGCCAGCAGCCAAGAGCGGGACTCAAGAAACGGTGCCAAAAACATTCAGTACTTC
TRBV20-1	TRBJ1-1	many	-	CSARGGNTEAFF	TGCAGTGCTAGAGGCGGGAACACTGAAGCTTTCTTT
TRBV5-6	TRBJ2-7	few	TRBD1	CASSNRDRSGYEQYF	TGTGCCAGCAGCAACAGGGACAGGTCGGGCTACGAGCAGTACTTC
TRBV7-2	TRBJ2-3	many	-	CASSRGGTSTDTQYF	TGTGCCAGCAGCCGTGGGGGGACTAGCACAGATACGCAGTATTTT
TRBV7-3	TRBJ2-3	few	TRBD2	CASSAKTSGVTDTQYF	TGTGCCAGCAGCGCAAAGACTAGCGGGGTCACAGATACGCAGTATTTT
TRBV5-1	TRBJ1-3	-	-	CASRQTAGNTIYF	TGCGCCAGCAGACAGACAGCTGGAAACACCATATATTTT
TRBV6-1	TRBJ2-5	many	-	CASSVGSLQETQYF	TGTGCCAGCAGTGTCGGGAGCCTCCAAGAGACCCAGTACTTC
TRBV20-1	TRBJ2-1	-	TRBD2	CSASQSGGAVEQFF	TGCAGTGCCTCACAAAGCGGGGGGGCCGTTGAGCAGTTCTTC
TRBV4-3	TRBJ2-2	-	-	CASSQDGFGTGVGELFF	TGCGCCAGCAGCCAAGATGGGTTCGGGACTGGTGTCGGGGAGCTGTTTTTT